This TCR beta chain came from a study of T cell repertoires in cytomegalovirus infection. About the research overall: A matching HLA type, together with CMV infection, was signaled by public TCR beta signatures.

TCRdb re-called the reads through MiXCR, storing one row per CDR3 protein. Counted here are about 530,000 distinct CDR3 sequences, 26% occurring once; the ten biggest clones make up less than 15%. The study's findings and limits: Across the ex vivo response, the dominant clonotypes were HLA-C-restricted CMV-specific TCR beta clonotypes.

A note on this clonotype: Antigen unknown.

The germline V gene has CDR1 SQVTM and CDR2 ANQGSEA. V gave up 4 bases and J gave up 3 bases; unmatched junction bases: 6. This CDR3 spans 14 amino acids. The chain couples TRBV29-1 to TRBJ2-3; 8 nucleotides align to TRBD2. This receptor was obtained from a human donor in good health (CMV status not recorded). Some clones in this sample may be carry-over from other donors' samples. Sequenced input: PBMCs. CDR3 sequence: CSVGLTGGTDTQYF. Here the CDR3 DNA reads TGCAGCGTTGGTCTAACGGGAGGGACAGATACGCAGTATTTT.